This T cell receptor (beta chain) was sequenced for a study of brain T cells in children with intractable seizures. TCRdb's copy holds only in-frame clones and misses some; the assay was immunoSEQ multiplex PCR. This sample has about 340,000 clones; roughly 93% occur once, and the top ten carry about 5.8%. Specified time point: blood from clinic visit 5 months post-surgery; TSC patient then seizure free. Only cases whose brain tissue showed the highest T cell transcript signatures were sequenced. Pre-surgery treatment included at least one anti-epileptic drug. General study findings and limits: Patients' HCMV serostatus was unknown; virus specificity rests on CDR3 similarity alone. Pre- and post-surgery blood differed in depth, so pre-surgery absences may be undersampling.

Details on this clone: What it binds is unknown.

This receptor was obtained from a boy younger than two with tuberous sclerosis and intractable seizures. The sample here was peripheral blood, taken roughly 5 months after surgery.

CDR3: CASSDRTTTDTQYF. DNA of the CDR3: TGTGCCAGCAGTGATCGGACGACCACAGATACGCAGTATTTT. The chain carries TRBV6-4 and TRBJ2-3; D is unresolved. The CDR3 is 14 amino acids. From germline, CDR1 is MRHNA and CDR2 SNTAGT. The V end lost 3 bases, the J end lost 2 bases, and 9 bases lay between the germline ends.